Here is one T cell receptor (beta chain) with its context. Its antigen remains undetermined. No much larger clone exists at a distance of one base, and base qualities are not known. Including cysteine and phenylalanine, the CDR3 has 15 amino acids. Kept here is only the CDR3 DNA, which spans 45 bases and is read in frame from base 1. The germline V gene (reference sequence) provides CDR1 LNHDA and CDR2 SQIVND. Deletion took 0 bases off V and 4 bases off J, with a span of 12 bases between the germline ends. TCRbeta CDR3 regions were amplified from genomic DNA using the immunoSEQ Assay, a bias-controlled multiplex PCR. On the authors' methods: Within the assay, amplification of reference gene primers was used to estimate how many nucleated cells each sample contained. Sequence reads were collapsed and filtered to measure the absolute abundance of every unique TCRbeta CDR3 rearrangement. For each sample, productive Simpson clonality was calculated as the square root of Simpson's diversity index across productive rearrangements. What TCRdb holds here is the immuneACCESS table cut down to in-frame rearrangements. Part of the clones is not present; checked against another copy, under half of the missing clones reflect an unresolved V gene, and the others are unexplained. V and J calls and clone size are copied from that table; D and trimming were computed from the DNA. The sample table records around 230,000 clones; more than 75% of these occur just once. The ten largest clones add up to approximately 3.5% of the sample.

The data belong to a study of blood T cell repertoires in COVID-19 (dated by TCRdb to the early 2020s). About the full investigation: Samples covering the acute and convalescent phases of COVID-19 were provided by collaborators in the United States, Italy and Spain. The prospective study material was composed of cDNA or gDNA derived from T cells, B-cell-depleted T cells, or PBMCs. Subjects who had been exposed to COVID-19, were actively infected with it, or had recovered from it provided the deeply sampled blood TCRbeta repertoires that made up the dataset. The repertoires were made available in a free public database intended to serve as a resource for research on the immune response to SARS-CoV-2. The samples were drawn from two sources: the first 160 participants of the ongoing ImmuneRACE study, and fewer than 1,500 subjects contributed by 6 global collaborators. A de-identified subject ID, COVID-19 status, age in years and sex were almost always included in the sample metadata. HLA class I and class II types, where available, came from metadata supplied by the sample provider rather than from assay-based typing. What the work shows at the level of the full study, not this receptor alone: The amount of clinical and demographic metadata varied by source and participant and was provided uncurated.

In the prospective study, participants were about 18 to 100 years old, resided in under 30 geographic areas of the United States, and were enrolled through a virtual design. In the prospective study, participants were assigned to cohorts based on the clinical history participants reported in a screening survey and a study questionnaire. In the prospective study, whole blood, serum and a nasopharyngeal or oropharyngeal swab were collected from each participant by mobile phlebotomists. Participants in the prospective study had the option to provide additional blood draws and questionnaires over a roughly 2-month period. Blood samples from the prospective study were shipped frozen or at room temperature prior to DNA extraction.

The sequence was obtained from a woman aged 40 to 50 with acute COVID-19. The receptor chain draws on TRBV19 and TRBJ1-2; no D gene is confidently identified. The sequencing input was PBMCs or T cells enriched from blood (not recorded which). The DNA sequence is as follows: TGTGCCAGTAGTATAGATGGCAGACTCTTCTATGGCTACACCTTC. This sequence encodes CASSIDGRLFYGYTF.